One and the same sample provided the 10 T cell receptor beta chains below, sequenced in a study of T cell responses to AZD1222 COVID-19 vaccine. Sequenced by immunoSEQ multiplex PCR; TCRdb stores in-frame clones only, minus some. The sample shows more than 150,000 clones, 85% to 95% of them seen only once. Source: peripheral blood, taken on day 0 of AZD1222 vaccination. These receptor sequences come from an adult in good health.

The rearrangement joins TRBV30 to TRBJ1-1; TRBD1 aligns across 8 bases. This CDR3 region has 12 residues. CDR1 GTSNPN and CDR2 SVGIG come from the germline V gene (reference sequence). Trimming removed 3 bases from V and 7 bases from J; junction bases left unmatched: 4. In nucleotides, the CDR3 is TGTGCCTGGAGGGACAGGGTCAATGAAGCTTTCTTT. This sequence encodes CAWRDRVNEAFF.

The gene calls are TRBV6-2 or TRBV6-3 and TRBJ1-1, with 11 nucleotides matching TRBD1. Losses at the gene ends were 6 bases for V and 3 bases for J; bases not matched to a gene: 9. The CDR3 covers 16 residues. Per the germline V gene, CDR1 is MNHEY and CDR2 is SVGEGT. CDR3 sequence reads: CASSPWRDRGDTEAFF. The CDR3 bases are TGTGCCAGCAGCCCCTGGAGGGACAGGGGGGACACTGAAGCTTTCTTT.

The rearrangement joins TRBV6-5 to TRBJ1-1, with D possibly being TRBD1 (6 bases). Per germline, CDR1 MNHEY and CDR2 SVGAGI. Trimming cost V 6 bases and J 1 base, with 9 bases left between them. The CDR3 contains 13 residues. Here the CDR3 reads CASRLTGNTEAFF. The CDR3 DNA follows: TGTGCCAGCAGGTTGACAGGGAACACTGAAGCTTTCTTT.

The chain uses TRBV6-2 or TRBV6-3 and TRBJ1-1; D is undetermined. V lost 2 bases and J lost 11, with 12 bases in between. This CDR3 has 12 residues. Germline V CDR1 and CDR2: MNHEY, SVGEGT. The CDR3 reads CASSYGPGTAFF. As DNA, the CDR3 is TGTGCCAGCAGTTACGGCCCGGGCACGGCTTTCTTT.

As DNA, the CDR3 is TGTGCCAGTAGTATAGTGTCGGCAGGTCTTGGCTACACCTTC. As protein: CASSIVSAGLGYTF. This chain connects TRBV19 to TRBJ1-2; D unresolved. The CDR3 extends over 14 amino acids. Deletions cut 1 base from V and 7 bases from J, with 13 bases between. The germline gives CDR1 LNHDA, CDR2 SQIVND (reference sequence).

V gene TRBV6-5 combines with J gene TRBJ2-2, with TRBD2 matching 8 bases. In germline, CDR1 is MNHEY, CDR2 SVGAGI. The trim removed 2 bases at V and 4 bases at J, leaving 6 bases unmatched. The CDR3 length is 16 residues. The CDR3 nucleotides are TGTGCCAGCAGTTACGCCGGGACTAGTCTCACCGGGGAGCTGTTTTTT. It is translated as CASSYAGTSLTGELFF.

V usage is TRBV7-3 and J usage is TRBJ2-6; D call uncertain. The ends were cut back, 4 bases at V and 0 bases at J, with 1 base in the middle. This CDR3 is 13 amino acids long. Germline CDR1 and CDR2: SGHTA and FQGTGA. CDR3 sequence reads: CASSSSGANVLTF. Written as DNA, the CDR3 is TGTGCCAGCAGCTCCTCTGGGGCCAACGTCCTGACTTTC.

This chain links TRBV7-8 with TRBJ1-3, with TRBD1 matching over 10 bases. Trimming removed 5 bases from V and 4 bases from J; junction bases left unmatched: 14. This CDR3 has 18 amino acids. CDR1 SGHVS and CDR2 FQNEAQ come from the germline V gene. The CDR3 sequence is CASSPFPRQGARGNTIYF. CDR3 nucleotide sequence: TGTGCCAGCAGCCCATTCCCGAGACAGGGGGCGCGGGGAAACACCATATATTTT.

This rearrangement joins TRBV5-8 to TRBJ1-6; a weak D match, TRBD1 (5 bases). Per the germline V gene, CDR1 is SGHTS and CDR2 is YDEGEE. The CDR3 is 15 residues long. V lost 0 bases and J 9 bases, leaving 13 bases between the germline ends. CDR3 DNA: TGTGCCAGCAGCTTGGGCAGGGCTCTTCGTTCACCCCTCCACTTT. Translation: CASSLGRALRSPLHF.

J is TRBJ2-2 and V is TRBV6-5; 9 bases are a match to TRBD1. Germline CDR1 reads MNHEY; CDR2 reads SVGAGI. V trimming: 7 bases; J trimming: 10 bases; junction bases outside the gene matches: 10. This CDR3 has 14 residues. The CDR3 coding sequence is TGTGCCAGCATGTCGACAGGGGGTGGTCTGGAGCTGTTTTTT. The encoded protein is CASMSTGGGLELFF.